Below are 28 T cell receptor beta chains sequenced from a single sample in a study of T cell clonality in common variable immunodeficiency. The table came from immunoSEQ multiplex PCR; TCRdb's copy has only in-frame clones and leaves some out. The sample includes about 28,000 clones, none of them occurring once. No cognate antigen is known for these TCRs. The study, taken as a whole, reports: Fewer deletions and N-nucleotide insertions were reportedly seen in common variable immunodeficiency TCR beta sequences.

The specimen was peripheral blood mononuclear cells. These receptors were obtained from a human donor with common variable immunodeficiency.

As to this clone: Read sequence stops 3 residues before the CDR3 end, and the germline J gene provides the missing end. The V call is TRBV19, the J call TRBJ2-1; the match to TRBD1 covers 8 bases. The CDR3 is made up of 17 amino acids. V lost 4 bases, J lost 4 bases, and 12 bases stayed unmatched. CDR1 is LNHDA, CDR2 SQIVND, per germline (reference sequence). The part of the CDR3 DNA that was read is TGTGCCAGTAGTACACCGCCGGGGACAGGTGTATACAATGAG. It translates to CASSTPPGTGVYNE. Given in full, the CDR3 is CASSTPPGTGVYNEQFF.

A word on this clone: The DNA ends 3 residues before the CDR3 does, and the rest of the CDR3 is filled in from the germline J gene. The chain combines TRBV18 with TRBJ1-2; 7 bases match TRBD1. The CDR3 is 13 amino acids. The germline CDR1 and CDR2 sequences are KGHSH and LQKENI. V dropped 4 bases and J dropped 7; count of bases not matched to a gene: 6. The covered CDR3 bases are TGTGCCAGCTCACTCGACAGGGAGGGTGGC. Amino acids: CASSLDREGG. The whole CDR3 region reads CASSLDREGGYTF.

As to this clone: The CDR3 end falls 3 residues outside the read, so it is completed with the germline J gene. V gene TRBV5-1 combines with J gene TRBJ2-1, with D possibly TRBD1 on 6 matching bases. The V gene lost 7 bases and the J gene lost 6 bases, with 11 bases spanning the gap. CDR1 is SGHRS, CDR2 YFSETQ, per germline. CDR3 length: 12 residues. CDR3 bases read: TGCGCCAGCCATCGACAGGTCAATGAG. This gives the protein CASHRQVNE. In full, the CDR3 is CASHRQVNEQFF.

This clone has at least ten counts. Coverage ceases 3 residues before the CDR3 finishes, and the germline J gene fills in the end. The chain combines TRBV29-1 with TRBJ2-1; D might be TRBD2 (6 bases). The CDR3 spans 13 residues. Germline V gene data show CDR1 as SQVTM and CDR2 as ANQGSEA. The V end was cut by 4 bases, the J end by 1 base, with 8 bases between. CDR3 DNA, as far as it was read: TGCAGCGTTGGGGGGGTGTCCTACAATGAG. Amino acids: CSVGGVSYNE. The whole CDR3 protein reads CSVGGVSYNEQFF.

Comments on this clone: The read ends 3 residues early relative to the CDR3; the germline J gene fills the gap. The chain carries TRBV7-9 and TRBJ1-2; 7 bases map to TRBD1. CDR3 size: 13 residues. From germline, CDR1 is SEHNR and CDR2 FQNEAQ (reference sequence). Trimming cost V 5 bases and J 3 bases; bases outside gene matches: 3. The CDR3 bases that were read are TGTGCCAGCAGCAGGGGGCGGGACTATGGC. It encodes CASSRGRDYG. The whole CDR3 sequence reads CASSRGRDYGYTF.

About this clone itself: The read terminates 3 residues before the CDR3 end, so the remaining end is supplied by the germline J gene. The rearrangement links TRBV19 to TRBJ2-6; 9 positions agree with TRBD1. Germline assignment: CDR1 LNHDA and CDR2 SQIVND (reference sequence). CDR3 length: 20 residues. J lost 2 bases, V lost 0 bases, and 11 bases had no gene match. The covered CDR3 bases are TGTGCCAGTAGTATAGATACGGGACAGGGTAGGGGTACTGGGGCCAACGTC. Amino acid sequence: CASSIDTGQGRGTGANV. From start to end, the CDR3 is CASSIDTGQGRGTGANVLTF.

Concerning this clone: Read coverage stops 3 residues before the CDR3 terminus; the germline J gene supplies the remainder. This sequence joins TRBV7-9 and TRBJ1-2; D might be TRBD1 (5 bases). V was clipped by 1 base and J by 7 bases, with 16 bases between them. The germline V gene has CDR1 SEHNR and CDR2 FQNEAQ (reference sequence). This CDR3 is built from 15 residues. The CDR3 spells CASSLVRAPNAGYTF. The part of the CDR3 DNA that was read is TGTGCCAGCAGCTTAGTCAGGGCACCGAACGCTGGC.

In regard to this clone: Read sequence stops 3 residues before the CDR3 end, and the germline J gene provides the missing end. The V and J genes are TRBV6-2 or TRBV6-3 and TRBJ1-6, with D possibly TRBD1 on 5 matching bases. The CDR3 is made up of 15 amino acids. The V end was cut by 4 bases, the J end by 7 bases, with 14 bases between. CDR1 is MNHEY and CDR2 is SVGEGT in the germline V gene. The CDR3 sequence is CASSLVRQNNSPLHF. CDR3 bases read: TGTGCCAGCAGTTTGGTAAGACAGAACAATTCACCC.

This clone was counted only a few times. The read comes to an end 3 residues before the CDR3 does, leaving the germline J gene to fill in the end. The chain recombines TRBV7-8 with TRBJ2-7; 11 bases are shared with TRBD1. With 6 bases clipped from V and 2 bases from J, the junction kept 9 bases outside the gene matches. Germline V gene sequence: CDR1 SGHVS, CDR2 FQNEAQ. The CDR3 sequence is 16 residues long. The DNA read from the CDR3 is TGTGCCAGCAGTTTTACTTCGGGACAGGGGGCCTACGAG. It yields the protein CASSFTSGQGAYE. The complete CDR3 protein is CASSFTSGQGAYEQYF.

The CDR3 protein is CASSIPPNPGTGNFYGYTF. The DNA read from the CDR3 is TGTGCCAGTAGTATCCCGCCCAATCCCGGGACAGGCAATTTCTATGGC. This rearrangement joins TRBV19 to TRBJ1-2; TRBD1 aligns across 8 bases. The read ends 3 residues shy of where the CDR3 ends; the end is completed using the germline J gene. V dropped 3 bases and J dropped 4; count of bases not matched to a gene: 19. Looked up from germline, CDR1 is LNHDA and CDR2 is SQIVND (reference sequence). This CDR3 contains 19 residues.

This clone rates as medium-sized (0.01 to 0.1%). Read coverage stops 3 residues before the CDR3 terminus; the germline J gene supplies the remainder. This rearrangement joins TRBV20-1 to TRBJ1-5; D possibly corresponds to TRBD1 (6 bases). V was pared by 3 bases and J by 7 bases, with 13 bases between. The CDR3 is made up of 13 amino acids. Germline V gene data show CDR1 as DFQATT and CDR2 as SNEGSKA (reference sequence). The covered CDR3 bases are TGCAGTGCTAGGAACAGGGCGGGCCAGCCC. Its translation is CSARNRAGQP. The entire CDR3 is CSARNRAGQPQHF.

This clone was seen a handful of times. From the germline J gene comes the end of the CDR3, since the read stops 3 residues before it. This chain links TRBV7-6 with TRBJ2-7, with D unclear. V was clipped by 5 bases and J by 0 bases, with 14 bases between them. The CDR3 is made up of 15 amino acids. The germline V gene has CDR1 SGHVS and CDR2 FNYEAQ. The sequenced CDR3 bases are TGTGCCAGCAGCCTTCCCAGGCAGAACTCCTACGAG. This codes for CASSLPRQNSYE. The full CDR3 protein is CASSLPRQNSYEQYF.

This clone has more than one count but fewer than ten. Sequencing ends 3 residues short of the CDR3 end; the germline J gene provides the rest. The chain combines TRBV19 with TRBJ1-2; maybe TRBD1 (6 bases). CDR1 is LNHDA, CDR2 SQIVND, per germline (reference sequence). This CDR3 has 13 residues. The CDR3 spells CASSEDRIWGYTF. The sequenced part of the CDR3 DNA is TGTGCCAGTAGTGAAGACAGGATCTGGGGC.

This clone was detected many times. The read ends 3 residues shy of where the CDR3 ends; the end is completed using the germline J gene. V and J are TRBV7-3 and TRBJ2-5; perhaps TRBD2 as D (7 bases). The ends were cut back, 2 bases at V and 4 bases at J, with 14 bases in the middle. This CDR3 region has 15 residues. Per germline, CDR1 SGHTA and CDR2 FQGTGA. This chain's CDR3 is CASSLLGGGAETQYF. Partial CDR3 DNA: TGTGCCAGCAGCTTATTGGGAGGGGGGGCAGAGACC.

About this clone: From the germline J gene comes the end of the CDR3, since the read stops 3 residues before it. The chain links TRBV30 to TRBJ1-5, with D unresolved. V shed 2 bases and J shed 7 bases, with 12 bases lying between them. Germline V gene lookup returns CDR1 GTSNPN and CDR2 SVGIG (reference sequence). The CDR3 has 13 residues. The CDR3 bases that were read are TGTGCCTGGAGTACATCATACGGGCAGCCC. Its translation: CAWSTSYGQP. The whole CDR3 sequence is CAWSTSYGQPQHF.

CDR3 in amino acids: CASIRGTTETQYF. Incomplete CDR3 DNA: TGTGCCAGCATCAGGGGGACAACGGAGACC. The gene calls are TRBV6-2 or TRBV6-3 and TRBJ2-5; TRBD1 matches at 7 bases. The read stops 3 residues short of the end of the CDR3; the missing end is completed from the germline J gene. In germline, CDR1 is MNHEY, CDR2 SVGEGT. The V and J ends lost 7 bases and 5 bases, in that order; junction bases with no gene match: 7. The CDR3 is made up of 13 amino acids.

Only a few counts were recorded for this clone. Read sequence stops 3 residues before the CDR3 end, and the germline J gene provides the missing end. The V and J genes are TRBV13 and TRBJ1-3; 7 positions agree with TRBD1. This CDR3 contains 14 residues. The junction had 0 bases not matched to a gene; V was cut back by 2 bases and J by 2 bases. Germline values: CDR1 PRHDT, CDR2 FYEKMQ (reference sequence). The sequenced part of the CDR3 DNA is TGTGCCAGCAGCTTAAGGGGGCCTGGAAACACC. Encoded protein: CASSLRGPGNT. The full-length CDR3 reads as CASSLRGPGNTIYF.

This clone came up many times. The CDR3 end is not reached by the read, which stops 3 residues before it; the germline J gene fills it in. This chain joins TRBV11-3 and TRBJ2-7; the match to TRBD1 covers 7 bases. This CDR3 has 14 amino acids. Germline loops: CDR1 SGHNT, CDR2 YENEEA. The junction had 6 bases not matched to a gene; V was cut back by 5 bases and J by 2 bases. The CDR3 region is CASSRGQVPYEQYF. Incomplete CDR3 DNA: TGTGCCAGCAGCCGAGGACAGGTCCCCTACGAG.

This clone was found a few times. The read finishes 3 residues shy of the CDR3 end, and the germline J gene is used to complete it. The J gene is TRBJ1-1, the V gene TRBV7-2; 7 nucleotides line up with TRBD1. Germline V lookup: CDR1 SGHTA, CDR2 FQGNSA. The length of the CDR3 is 14 residues. The trim removed 5 bases at V and 7 bases at J, leaving 10 bases unmatched. The CDR3 DNA, read in part, is TGTGCCAGCAGCCCCCCCGGACAGGCCTTTGAA. Residues: CASSPPGQAFE. The full-length CDR3 reads as CASSPPGQAFEAFF. The whole variable domain, remainder taken from reference TRBV7-2 and TRBJ1-1, is GAGVSQSPSNKVTEKGKDVELRCDPISGHTALYWYRQSLGQGLEFLIYFQGNSAPDKSGLPSDRFSAERTGGSVSTLTIQRTQQEDSAVYLCASSPPGQAFEAFFGQGTRLTVV.

Comments on this clone: The read finishes 3 residues shy of the CDR3 end, and the germline J gene is used to complete it. V usage is TRBV19 and J usage is TRBJ2-3; TRBD2 matches at 11 bases. The V gene end was trimmed by 2 bases and the J gene end by 2 bases; junction bases not matched to a gene: 3. The CDR3 spans 16 residues. Germline CDR1 reads LNHDA; CDR2 reads SQIVND (reference sequence). The DNA read from the CDR3 is TGTGCCAGTAGTATAATAGCGGGGGGGTCCACAGATACG. As protein: CASSIIAGGSTDT. Given in full, the CDR3 is CASSIIAGGSTDTQYF.

This clone has more than one count but fewer than ten. From the germline J gene comes the end of the CDR3, since the read stops 3 residues before it. The chain combines TRBV5-1 with TRBJ2-2; 8 bases line up with TRBD1. The V and J ends lost 0 bases and 4 bases, in that order; junction bases with no gene match: 5. CDR1 is SGHRS, CDR2 YFSETQ, per germline. CDR3 size: 16 residues. This chain's CDR3 is CASSLAGTGATGELFF. The covered CDR3 bases are TGCGCCAGCAGCTTGGCCGGGACAGGAGCCACCGGGGAG.

In this sample, this clone turned up a few times. The junction and the germline gene differ at one end; a read error may be behind it. The read ends 3 residues early relative to the CDR3; the germline J gene fills the gap. The chain couples TRBV18 to TRBJ1-2, with 7 nucleotides matching TRBD1. This CDR3 has 16 residues. Germline CDR1 reads KGHSH; CDR2 reads LQKENI. Incomplete CDR3 DNA: TGTGCCGGCTCACCACCGATGGCAGGGGGTAACTATGGC. This gives the protein CAGSPPMAGGNYG. Given in full, the CDR3 is CAGSPPMAGGNYGYTF.

A note on this clone: The read finishes 3 residues shy of the CDR3 end, and the germline J gene is used to complete it. The V call is TRBV5-1, the J call TRBJ2-7; TRBD1 matches at 12 bases. Germline lookup yields CDR1 SGHRS and CDR2 YFSETQ. J was trimmed by 5 bases and V by 5 bases; bases with no gene match: 5. The CDR3 loop spans 14 amino acids. CDR3 in amino acids: CASSGTGGVHEQYF. The CDR3 bases that were read are TGCGCCAGCAGTGGGACAGGGGGCGTACACGAG. The whole variable domain, remainder taken from reference TRBV5-1 and TRBJ2-7, is KAGVTQTPRYLIKTRGQQVTLSCSPISGHRSVSWYQQTPGQGLQFLFEYFSETQRNKGNFPGRFSGRQFSNSRSEMNVSTLELGDSALYLCASSGTGGVHEQYFGPGTRLTVT.

Concerning this clone itself: The read halts 3 residues ahead of the CDR3 end, with the missing end drawn from the germline J gene. The chain is built from TRBV7-2 and TRBJ2-1; 10 bases are a match to TRBD2. V lost 5 bases and J lost 9; bases outside the gene matches: 10. Looked up from germline, CDR1 is SGHTA and CDR2 is FQGNSA. The CDR3 extends over 15 amino acids. The CDR3 reads CASSQAGGPQTEQFF. The sequenced part of the CDR3 DNA is TGTGCCAGCAGCCAAGCGGGGGGGCCGCAAACTGAG.

There are a few counts of this clone. The read ends 3 residues shy of where the CDR3 ends; the end is completed using the germline J gene. This chain uses TRBV20-1 with TRBJ2-7; 7 bases map to TRBD2. Germline CDR1 DFQATT, CDR2 SNEGSKA (reference sequence). CDR3 size: 15 residues. Trimming removed 1 base from V and 3 bases from J; junction bases left unmatched: 9. The CDR3 loop reads CSARALRGGGYEQYF. CDR3 DNA (partial): TGCAGTGCTAGAGCTCTCCGGGGCGGGGGCTACGAG.

A remark on this clone: One junction end disagrees with the germline gene, perhaps due to a read error. Coverage ceases 3 residues before the CDR3 finishes, and the germline J gene fills in the end. This chain uses TRBV7-7 with TRBJ2-2; TRBD2 is a possible D gene (5 bases). Germline CDR1 reads SSHAT; CDR2 reads FNYEAQ (reference sequence). This CDR3 comprises 15 residues. The CDR3 is CASSLGLGNTGELFF. The sequenced CDR3 bases are TGTGCTAGCAGCTTAGGACTCGGGAACACCGGGGAG.

To note about this clone: Read sequence stops 3 residues before the CDR3 end, and the germline J gene provides the missing end. The rearrangement uses TRBV2 and TRBJ2-1, with a tentative D call TRBD2 (7 bases). The V gene's germline CDR1 is SNHLY and CDR2 FYNNEI. Trimming stripped 5 bases from V and 5 bases from J, with 22 bases between. The CDR3 has 17 residues. Incomplete CDR3 DNA: TGTGCCAGCAGTACGCCAGGGGAGGGTGTAATCGACAATGAG. This translates into CASSTPGEGVIDNE. The entire CDR3 protein is CASSTPGEGVIDNEQFF.

This clone was picked up a small number of times. The read gets to within 3 residues of the CDR3 end, and the germline J gene fills in the rest. This chain joins TRBV2 and TRBJ2-1, with unresolved D. The CDR3 runs to 12 residues. CDR1 is SNHLY and CDR2 is FYNNEI in the germline V gene. Trimming pared 5 bases from V and 7 bases from J, leaving 9 bases between. The CDR3 sequence: CASSRQINEQFF. CDR3 DNA (partial): TGTGCCAGCAGTAGGCAGATTAATGAG. The whole variable domain, filled in from reference TRBV2 and TRBJ2-1, reads EPEVTQTPSHQVTQMGQEVILRCVPISNHLYFYWYRQILGQKVEFLVSFYNNEISEKSEIFDDQFSVERPDGSNFTLKIRSTKLEDSAMYFCASSRQINEQFFGPGTRLTVL.